Listed below are T cell receptor beta chains from one sample, sequenced in a study of cytomegalovirus exposure and HLA in healthy donors. Data came from immunoSEQ multiplex PCR; TCRdb stores just in-frame clones and leaves some out. The top ten clones hold 3% to 3.5% of a sample with roughly 140,000 clones, about 89% of them seen once. The sample was PBMCs. Every receptor here comes from a woman younger than 35 in good health and CMV-seropositive. Each CDR3 is given with its conserved first and last residue. The D gene is left open where the match is weak. A row's size may be missing; if present it is once, few, many or a size class.

TRBJ1-2	.	15	TRBD1	TRBV5-6	CASSYHRGHEYGYTF	TGTGCCAGCAGCTACCACAGGGGGCACGAGTATGGCTACACCTTC
TRBJ1-2	.	15	.	TRBV10-3	CAISGLGQGNNGYTF	TGTGCCATCAGTGGACTGGGGCAGGGAAACAATGGCTACACCTTC
TRBJ1-2	.	13	.	TRBV6-5	CASSSRGFWGYTF	TGTGCCAGCAGTTCCCGGGGGTTTTGGGGCTACACCTTC
TRBJ1-1	.	12	TRBD1	TRBV6-5	CAVWTGGTEAFF	TGTGCCGTCTGGACAGGGGGCACTGAAGCTTTCTTT
TRBJ1-2	.	14	.	TRBV7-2	CASSLPGQPEGYTF	TGTGCCAGCAGCCTCCCCGGACAGCCGGAGGGCTACACCTTC
TRBJ2-4	once	16	.	TRBV7-9	CASSLGAGLAKNIQYF	TGTGCCAGCAGCTTAGGGGCGGGCTTGGCCAAAAACATTCAGTACTTC
TRBJ2-1	.	17	.	TRBV4-3	CASSQGRTPSSYNEQFF	TGCGCCAGCAGCCAGGGTCGGACACCCAGCTCCTACAATGAGCAGTTCTTC
TRBJ2-1	.	14	.	TRBV4-1	CASSRGTLVNEQFF	TGCGCCAGCAGCCGGGGGACTCTGGTCAATGAGCAGTTCTTC
TRBJ2-5	.	13	TRBD1	TRBV7-8	CASSWDRVETQYF	TGTGCCAGCAGCTGGGACAGGGTCGAGACCCAGTACTTC
TRBJ2-1	.	13	.	TRBV28	CASSETQGYEQFF	TGTGCCAGCTCAGAGACTCAGGGGTATGAGCAGTTCTTC
TRBJ2-1	once	15	TRBD1	TRBV5-4	CASSFMDRAHNEQFF	TGTGCCAGCAGCTTTATGGACAGGGCCCACAATGAGCAGTTCTTC
TRBJ2-2	once	17	TRBD2	TRBV5-1	CASSLLAGALDTGELFF	TGCGCCAGCAGCTTGCTAGCGGGAGCGCTAGATACCGGGGAGCTGTTTTTT
TRBJ2-3	.	15	TRBD2	TRBV5-1	CASSFSGRGLDTQYF	TGCGCCAGCAGCTTTAGCGGGAGGGGACTAGATACGCAGTATTTT
TRBJ2-2	.	15	.	TRBV5-1	CASSLWTENTGELFF	TGCGCCAGCAGCTTGTGGACTGAGAACACCGGGGAGCTGTTTTTT
TRBJ1-5	.	16	TRBD1	TRBV7-8	CASSTRVGRGYQPQHF	TGTGCCAGCAGCACGAGGGTGGGCAGGGGGTATCAGCCCCAGCATTTT
TRBJ2-6	.	17	TRBD1	TRBV18	CASSPSTGGRGANVLTF	TGTGCCAGCTCACCATCGACAGGGGGGAGAGGGGCCAACGTCCTGACTTTC
TRBJ1-2	.	14	.	TRBV6-6	CASSNTATGYGYTF	TGTGCCAGCAGCAACACTGCCACGGGCTATGGCTACACCTTC
TRBJ2-2	few	11	.	TRBV29-1	CSAGDTGELFF	TGCAGCGCGGGGGACACCGGGGAGCTGTTTTTT
TRBJ1-2	.	13	TRBD1	TRBV30	CAWRVVTGVGYTF	TGTGCCTGGAGGGTGGTAACAGGGGTCGGCTACACCTTC
TRBJ2-3	.	17	.	TRBV7-6	CASSEDAPGAYTDTQYF	TGTGCCAGCAGCGAAGATGCGCCAGGGGCCTACACAGATACGCAGTATTTT
TRBJ2-2	.	15	TRBD2	TRBV5-4	CASSFFSGRAGELFF	TGTGCCAGCAGTTTCTTTAGCGGGAGGGCCGGGGAGCTGTTTTTT
TRBJ2-5	once	14	.	TRBV5-6	CASSLVAPQETQYF	TGTGCCAGCAGCTTGGTGGCCCCACAAGAGACCCAGTACTTC
TRBJ1-5	.	19	.	TRBV4-1	CASSQILRGRTALHSSQHF	TGCGCCAGCAGCCAGATTTTAAGAGGTAGGACAGCCCTTCATAGTTCCCAGCATTTT
TRBJ2-7	.	18	TRBD2	TRBV4-1	CASSHVGLAGEFSGEQYF	TGCGCCAGCAGCCACGTGGGACTAGCGGGAGAGTTTTCGGGCGAGCAGTACTTC
TRBJ2-1	.	15	TRBD2	TRBV9	CASSTTSGGNNEQFF	TGTGCCAGCAGCACTACTAGCGGGGGGAACAATGAGCAGTTCTTC
TRBJ2-3	.	14	.	TRBV28	CASRAGFSTDTQYF	TGTGCCAGCAGGGCCGGGTTTTCCACAGATACGCAGTATTTT
TRBJ1-5	.	14	TRBD1	TRBV18	CASSQIQGQEPQHF	TGTGCCAGCTCACAAATACAGGGGCAGGAGCCCCAGCATTTT
TRBJ1-2	.	13	TRBD1	TRBV18	CASSPQGDGGYTF	TGTGCCAGCTCACCCCAGGGGGACGGCGGCTACACCTTC
TRBJ2-7	.	15	TRBD2	TRBV9	CASSAGLAGPYEQYF	TGTGCCAGCAGCGCCGGACTAGCAGGGCCATACGAGCAGTACTTC
TRBJ2-1	once	14	.	TRBV7-7	CASSPSTGSNEQFF	TGTGCCAGCAGCCCCTCGACTGGAAGTAATGAGCAGTTCTTC
TRBJ2-1	.	16	TRBD2	TRBV11-3	CASSSLAGRIYNEQFF	TGTGCCAGCAGCTCACTAGCGGGAAGAATCTACAATGAGCAGTTCTTC
TRBJ2-7	few	13	TRBD2	TRBV2	CASQPGTSYEQYF	TGTGCCTCCCAACCCGGGACTAGCTACGAGCAGTACTTC
TRBJ1-2	.	11	.	TRBV5-6	CASSLDRRHTF	TGTGCCAGCAGCCTAGACCGGCGGCACACCTTC
TRBJ1-4	.	16	.	TRBV27	CASSPAARGYDEKLFF	TGTGCCAGCAGTCCGGCCGCAAGGGGGTATGATGAAAAACTGTTTTTT
TRBJ2-1	.	15	TRBD2	TRBV9	CASSPTSGSRYEQFF	TGTGCCAGCAGTCCGACTAGCGGGAGTAGGTATGAGCAGTTCTTC
TRBJ2-7	.	15	TRBD1	TRBV18	CASSPTQDRGYEQYF	TGTGCCAGCTCACCGACCCAGGACAGGGGGTACGAGCAGTACTTC
TRBJ2-1	.	15	TRBD2	TRBV14	CASRRNPGTSNEQFF	TGTGCCAGCAGACGAAATCCGGGGACTAGCAATGAGCAGTTCTTC
TRBJ2-1	.	19	TRBD2	TRBV30	CAWSVYPSGPKSSYNEQFF	TGTGCCTGGAGTGTCTATCCTAGCGGGCCGAAAAGCTCCTACAATGAGCAGTTCTTC
TRBJ2-7	.	16	TRBD2	TRBV7-2	CASSLGVWGGTYEQYF	TGTGCCAGCAGCTTAGGGGTCTGGGGAGGGACCTACGAGCAGTACTTC
TRBJ2-7	.	15	.	TRBV7-8	CASSLVRVSSYEQYF	TGTGCCAGCAGCTTAGTGCGGGTTAGCTCCTACGAGCAGTACTTC
TRBJ2-1	.	15	.	TRBV6-5	CASQILTLGADEQFF	TGTGCCAGCCAAATCCTCACTCTAGGGGCGGATGAGCAGTTCTTC
TRBJ2-3	.	18	TRBD1	TRBV7-9	CASSSLAMGQGGTDTQYF	TGTGCCAGCAGCTCGCTTGCTATGGGACAGGGGGGCACAGATACGCAGTATTTT
TRBJ2-7	.	15	.	TRBV5-1	CASSLVAGVGYEQYF	TGCGCCAGCAGCTTGGTGGCAGGGGTTGGGTACGAGCAGTACTTC
TRBJ2-7	.	14	TRBD2	TRBV5-1	CASSPEAGVYEQYF	TGCGCCAGCAGCCCGGAAGCGGGAGTCTACGAGCAGTACTTC
TRBJ2-3	.	16	TRBD2	TRBV9	CASRRTSGRDTDTQYF	TGTGCCAGCCGAAGGACTAGCGGGAGGGACACAGATACGCAGTATTTT
TRBJ2-3	.	15	TRBD2	TRBV12-5	CASSVRGLASHTQYF	TGTGCTAGTTCCGTGAGGGGACTAGCGAGCCATACGCAGTATTTT
TRBJ1-2	.	14	TRBD1	TRBV6-1	CASSGRQGDYGYTF	TGTGCCAGCAGTGGACGACAGGGTGACTATGGCTACACCTTC
TRBJ1-1	.	14	.	TRBV28	CASGFTGMNTEAFF	TGTGCCAGCGGATTTACAGGGATGAACACTGAAGCTTTCTTT
TRBJ2-1	.	15	.	TRBV10-3	CATSPQEKINNEQFF	TGTGCCACGAGCCCGCAGGAAAAAATTAACAATGAGCAGTTCTTC
TRBJ2-2	.	17	TRBD1	TRBV5-6	CASSRLLDREATGELFF	TGTGCCAGCAGCCGTCTACTGGACAGGGAGGCCACCGGGGAGCTGTTTTTT